This TCR beta chain is from a study of control samples from healthy donors and cancer patients. Some clones are missing from TCRdb's copy, which holds only in-frame ones; the method was immunoSEQ multiplex PCR. This table has about 120,000 clones, 75% to 90% appearing once. Germline CDR1 and CDR2: SNHLY and FYNNEI. There are 13 residues in the CDR3. V shed 5 bases and J shed 4 bases, with 11 bases lying between them. The V and J genes are TRBV2 and TRBJ1-2; a weak D match, TRBD1 (6 bases). The TCR comes from a woman between 45 and 60 years old with colorectal cancer. The sequencing sample was made of PBMCs. CDR3: CASSIRGTYGYTF. The CDR3 DNA reads TGTGCCAGCAGTATCAGGGGTACCTATGGCTACACCTTC.